This T cell receptor (beta chain) stems from a study of shared clonotypes between healthy human individuals. Whole-study results and caveats: Generally, naive subsets came out with larger estimated richness than memory subsets.

With respect to this clone: Its antigen is not known.

Some clones are missing from TCRdb's copy, which holds only in-frame ones; the method was immunoSEQ multiplex PCR. The sample includes approximately 1,500,000 clones, nearly 99% seen only once; the top ten take around 0.47%. The sample was naive CD4+ T cells sorted from blood. Described subset: CD45RA+ positively selected. This sequence was found in a man aged 25-45 years in good health.

Written as DNA, the CDR3 is TGCGCCAGCAGACTAGCGGGAGGGCCCGGTGAGCAGTTCTTC. Its protein product is CASRLAGGPGEQFF. The V and J genes are TRBV5-1 and TRBJ2-1, with TRBD2 identical over 13 bases. The CDR3 is 14 amino acids. The J segment lost 9 bases and the V segment lost 5 bases, leaving 5 bases of the junction unmatched. CDR1 SGHRS and CDR2 YFSETQ come from the germline V gene.